This TCR beta chain was captured by sequencing in a study of blood T cells in healthy people across ages. Those donating, healthy Caucasian individuals from Russia, were aged roughly 6 to 95. V lost 1 base to trimming and J lost 5 bases, with 13 bases between them. The CDR3 consists of 15 residues. The V gene's germline CDR1 is LGHNA and CDR2 YNFKEQ. Regarding the study as a whole: The lack of PBMC sorting stopped any conclusive naive versus antigen-experienced comparison. There were more naive CD4+ cells and higher diversity in long-lived donors than in aged donors.

PCR was performed a second time for roughly 6 to 12 cycles using a sample-barcoded 5' primer and a J-beta primer mix. TCRdb reanalysed the 5' RACE reads using MiXCR and keeps one entry per CDR3 protein. The data hold nearly 800,000 distinct CDR3 sequences, with roughly 50% observed a single time. Regarding this clonotype: Its target is not known.

Input material: blood. The source is a man aged 40-49 years in good health. V and J are TRBV4-2 and TRBJ2-3; perhaps TRBD1 as D (6 bases). The DNA of the CDR3 is TGTGCCAGCAGCCAAGGACAGGCCGCGGGAGATACGCAGTATTTT. It encodes CASSQGQAAGDTQYF.